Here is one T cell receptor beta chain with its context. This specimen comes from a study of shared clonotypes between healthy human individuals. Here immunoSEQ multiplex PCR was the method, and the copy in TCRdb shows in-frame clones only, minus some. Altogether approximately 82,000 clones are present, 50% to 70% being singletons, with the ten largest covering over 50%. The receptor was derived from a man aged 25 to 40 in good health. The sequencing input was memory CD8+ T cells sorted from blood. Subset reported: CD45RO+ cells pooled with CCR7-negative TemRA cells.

CDR3 nucleotide sequence: TGTGCCATCGGTCGGGACCCCAATCAGCCCCAGCATTTT. This codes for CAIGRDPNQPQHF. The chain recombines TRBV10-3 with TRBJ1-5; a possible D gene is TRBD1 (5 bases). Trimming removed 8 bases at V and 3 bases at J, with 11 bases between. CDR1 and CDR2 (germline): ENHRY, SYGVKD. This CDR3 has 13 amino acids.